This entry describes one TCR beta chain. Its target is unknown. At one of its ends the junction is not consistent with the germline gene, which may arise from a read error. TCRdb passed the reads through MiXCR, listing each CDR3 protein once. Of 450,000 to 650,000 distinct CDR3 sequences listed, 40% are singletons. The data derive from a study of T cell repertoires in cytomegalovirus infection. At the level of the study: Recently identified HLA-C-restricted and well-studied HLA-B-restricted CMV epitopes were used. Indicated by public TCR beta signatures were CMV infection and matching HLA type. Study results and limitations: CMV carriers having the relevant HLA were flagged by cumulative public TCR beta family frequency. The ex vivo response was dominated by HLA-C-restricted CMV-specific TCR beta clonotypes.

Germline V CDR1 and CDR2: MNHEY, SVGEGT. The CDR3 runs to 20 residues. The sequences come from cultured PBMCs, collected from culture after CMV antigen stimulation. The chain employs TRBV6-2 or TRBV6-3 and TRBJ2-2; TRBD2 aligns across 16 bases. The TCR originated in a human donor in good health (CMV status not recorded). Some clones in this sample may be carry-over from other donors' samples. The CDR3 DNA sequence: TGTGCCAGCAGTTACCCTACCGGGACTAGCGGGAGGGGGAACGCCGGGGAGCTGTTTTTT. As protein: CASSYPTGTSGRGNAGELFF.